One T cell receptor beta chain is described in this entry. Original processing methods: The authors estimated nucleated cell counts from reference gene primer amplification. Assay: immunoSEQ multiplex PCR; the TCRdb copy retains only in-frame clones and omits some. V and J calls and clone size come straight from that table; D and trimming were deduced from the DNA. The sample lists about 300,000 clones; 88% were seen once. This sample was included in a study of blood T cell repertoires in COVID-19. On the study more broadly: PBMCs, B-cell-depleted T cells, or T cells were the source of the cDNA or gDNA that made up the material.

This sequence originates from a woman aged 25 to 39 who had recovered from COVID-19. Material for sequencing was peripheral blood.

The CDR3 loop reads CASSQDYGSNQPQHF. The CDR3, as DNA: TGCGCCAGCAGCCAAGATTACGGTAGCAATCAGCCCCAGCATTTT. This chain links TRBV4-1 with TRBJ1-5; no clear D gene. CDR1 is MGHRA, CDR2 YSYEKL, per germline. Trimming pared 0 bases from V and 0 bases from J, leaving 6 bases between. CDR3 length equals 15 residues.